This is a list of T cell receptor beta chains from one sample in a study of blood T cell repertoires in COVID-19. TCRdb keeps only in-frame clones here, not all; method: immunoSEQ multiplex PCR. The sample records 140,000 or so clones, around three quarters being singletons. The sequencing sample was made of peripheral blood. These receptors were obtained from a man aged 50 to 60 with acute or convalescent COVID-19. CDR3s include the opening cysteine and the closing phenylalanine or tryptophan. D genes are given only for firm matches. Clone size is given for some rows only: seen once, a few or many times, or a class if the clone is expanded.

d_call: TRBD2
clone_size: NA
cdr3_length: 16
v_call: TRBV11-2
j_call: TRBJ2-2
cdr3_aa: CASSLTSGANTGELFF
cdr3_nt: TGTGCCAGCAGCTTAACTAGCGGGGCGAACACCGGGGAGCTGTTTTTT

d_call: NA
clone_size: NA
cdr3_length: 13
v_call: TRBV5-1
j_call: TRBJ1-1
cdr3_aa: CASSLGSEDEAFF
cdr3_nt: TGCGCCAGCAGCTTGGGGTCAGAGGATGAAGCTTTCTTT

d_call: TRBD2
clone_size: NA
cdr3_length: 16
v_call: TRBV11-1
j_call: TRBJ2-3
cdr3_aa: CASSPGLAGHTDTQYF
cdr3_nt: TGTGCCAGCAGCCCAGGACTAGCGGGGCACACAGATACGCAGTATTTT

d_call: NA
clone_size: NA
cdr3_length: 10
v_call: TRBV29-1
j_call: TRBJ2-1
cdr3_aa: CSVGHDEQFF
cdr3_nt: TGCAGCGTGGGCCATGATGAGCAGTTCTTC

d_call: NA
clone_size: NA
cdr3_length: 14
v_call: TRBV11-2
j_call: TRBJ2-5
cdr3_aa: CASSPTRGKETQYF
cdr3_nt: TGTGCCAGCAGCCCCACACGGGGTAAAGAGACCCAGTACTTC

d_call: TRBD1
clone_size: NA
cdr3_length: 17
v_call: TRBV3-1/TRBV3-2
j_call: TRBJ2-6
cdr3_aa: CASSPGQVRSGANVLTF
cdr3_nt: TGTGCCAGCAGCCCCGGACAGGTACGGTCTGGGGCCAACGTCCTGACTTTC

d_call: TRBD1
clone_size: NA
cdr3_length: 12
v_call: TRBV29-1
j_call: TRBJ2-7
cdr3_aa: CSVGTGGYEQYF
cdr3_nt: TGCAGCGTCGGGACAGGGGGCTACGAGCAGTACTTC

d_call: TRBD1
clone_size: NA
cdr3_length: 14
v_call: TRBV27
j_call: TRBJ1-1
cdr3_aa: CASSRDRGFTEAFF
cdr3_nt: TGTGCCAGCAGTCGGGACAGGGGGTTCACTGAAGCTTTCTTT

d_call: NA
clone_size: NA
cdr3_length: 16
v_call: TRBV7-6
j_call: TRBJ1-5
cdr3_aa: CASSLDRVGSNQPQHF
cdr3_nt: TGTGCCAGCAGCTTAGACAGGGTCGGAAGCAATCAGCCCCAGCATTTT

d_call: TRBD2
clone_size: NA
cdr3_length: 15
v_call: TRBV11-2
j_call: TRBJ2-1
cdr3_aa: CASSSHGGITNEQFF
cdr3_nt: TGTGCCAGCAGCTCCCACGGGGGGATTACCAATGAGCAGTTCTTC

d_call: TRBD1
clone_size: NA
cdr3_length: 15
v_call: TRBV4-1
j_call: TRBJ1-5
cdr3_aa: CASSQGQGLNQPQHF
cdr3_nt: TGCGCCAGCAGCCAGGGACAGGGGTTGAATCAGCCCCAGCATTTT

d_call: TRBD2
clone_size: NA
cdr3_length: 16
v_call: TRBV6-6
j_call: TRBJ2-3
cdr3_aa: CASSSGLASSTDTQYF
cdr3_nt: TGTGCCAGCAGTTCGGGACTAGCCAGTAGCACAGATACGCAGTATTTT

d_call: TRBD1
clone_size: NA
cdr3_length: 15
v_call: TRBV6-5
j_call: TRBJ1-3
cdr3_aa: CASSLGQGLGNTIYF
cdr3_nt: TGTGCCAGCAGTTTGGGACAGGGGTTAGGAAACACCATATATTTT

d_call: NA
clone_size: NA
cdr3_length: 15
v_call: TRBV24-1
j_call: TRBJ2-2
cdr3_aa: CATSDFRQGSGELFF
cdr3_nt: TGTGCCACCAGTGATTTTAGGCAGGGGAGCGGGGAGCTGTTTTTT

d_call: NA
clone_size: few
cdr3_length: 16
v_call: TRBV15
j_call: TRBJ1-5
cdr3_aa: CATSRDLGLSNQPQHF
cdr3_nt: TGTGCCACCAGCAGAGATCTAGGTCTTAGCAATCAGCCCCAGCATTTT

d_call: NA
clone_size: NA
cdr3_length: 12
v_call: TRBV19
j_call: TRBJ2-5
cdr3_aa: CASSQRQETQYF
cdr3_nt: TGTGCCAGTTCTCAGCGGCAAGAGACCCAGTACTTC

d_call: NA
clone_size: NA
cdr3_length: 12
v_call: TRBV5-6
j_call: TRBJ1-2
cdr3_aa: CASSPRKYGYTF
cdr3_nt: TGTGCCAGCAGCCCGCGGAAATATGGCTACACCTTC

d_call: TRBD2
clone_size: NA
cdr3_length: 17
v_call: TRBV5-4
j_call: TRBJ2-5
cdr3_aa: CASSLAQLAGVGETQYF
cdr3_nt: TGTGCCAGCAGCTTGGCGCAGCTAGCGGGGGTAGGGGAGACCCAGTACTTC

d_call: NA
clone_size: NA
cdr3_length: 14
v_call: TRBV5-1
j_call: TRBJ1-4
cdr3_aa: CASSLRPANEKLFF
cdr3_nt: TGCGCCAGCAGCTTGAGGCCAGCGAATGAAAAACTGTTTTTT

d_call: NA
clone_size: NA
cdr3_length: 11
v_call: TRBV29-1
j_call: TRBJ2-1
cdr3_aa: CSVEGRREQFF
cdr3_nt: TGCAGCGTCGAGGGCCGGCGGGAGCAGTTCTTC

d_call: TRBD1
clone_size: NA
cdr3_length: 14
v_call: TRBV20-1
j_call: TRBJ1-1
cdr3_aa: CSASYGTGLTEAFF
cdr3_nt: TGCAGTGCTAGTTACGGGACAGGTTTGACTGAAGCTTTCTTT

d_call: TRBD2
clone_size: NA
cdr3_length: 17
v_call: TRBV15
j_call: TRBJ2-1
cdr3_aa: CATSRVSGGAAYNEQFF
cdr3_nt: TGTGCCACCAGCAGAGTTAGCGGGGGGGCCGCCTACAATGAGCAGTTCTTC

d_call: TRBD2
clone_size: few
cdr3_length: 16
v_call: TRBV24-1
j_call: TRBJ2-3
cdr3_aa: CATSDLAGGLTDTQYF
cdr3_nt: TGTGCCACCAGTGATCTAGCGGGGGGGCTCACAGATACGCAGTATTTT

d_call: NA
clone_size: NA
cdr3_length: 14
v_call: TRBV10-3
j_call: TRBJ2-2
cdr3_aa: CAIGEGKGTGELFF
cdr3_nt: TGTGCCATCGGCGAGGGAAAAGGCACCGGGGAGCTGTTTTTT

d_call: TRBD1
clone_size: few
cdr3_length: 15
v_call: TRBV5-1
j_call: TRBJ1-4
cdr3_aa: CASSSSGPGGEKLFF
cdr3_nt: TGCGCCAGCAGCTCTTCAGGACCAGGGGGTGAAAAACTGTTTTTT

d_call: TRBD1
clone_size: NA
cdr3_length: 15
v_call: TRBV24-1
j_call: TRBJ2-1
cdr3_aa: CATSDWQGAHNEQFF
cdr3_nt: TGTGCCACCAGTGATTGGCAGGGGGCCCACAATGAGCAGTTCTTC

d_call: NA
clone_size: NA
cdr3_length: 17
v_call: TRBV11-2
j_call: TRBJ1-3
cdr3_aa: CASSFFGGTDSGNTIYF
cdr3_nt: TGTGCCAGCAGCTTCTTCGGGGGTACTGACTCTGGAAACACCATATATTTT

d_call: NA
clone_size: NA
cdr3_length: 11
v_call: TRBV20-1
j_call: TRBJ1-1
cdr3_aa: CSALGEAPAFF
cdr3_nt: TGCAGTGCCCTAGGGGAGGCTCCGGCTTTCTTT

d_call: TRBD1
clone_size: few
cdr3_length: 20
v_call: TRBV11-3
j_call: TRBJ2-6
cdr3_aa: CASSLVVGRDRGPGANVLTF
cdr3_nt: TGTGCCAGCAGCTTAGTAGTGGGCCGGGACAGGGGGCCTGGGGCCAACGTCCTGACTTTC

d_call: NA
clone_size: NA
cdr3_length: 12
v_call: TRBV7-6
j_call: TRBJ2-2
cdr3_aa: CASNQGSGELFF
cdr3_nt: TGTGCCAGCAACCAGGGCTCCGGGGAGCTGTTTTTT

d_call: TRBD1
clone_size: NA
cdr3_length: 14
v_call: TRBV10-3
j_call: TRBJ2-7
cdr3_aa: CAISNRGPGYEQYF
cdr3_nt: TGTGCCATCAGTAACAGGGGGCCGGGCTACGAGCAGTACTTC

d_call: TRBD1
clone_size: NA
cdr3_length: 15
v_call: TRBV11-2
j_call: TRBJ2-1
cdr3_aa: CASSLPGQGTVEQFF
cdr3_nt: TGTGCCAGCAGCTTACCGGGACAGGGAACGGTGGAGCAGTTCTTC

d_call: TRBD1
clone_size: NA
cdr3_length: 15
v_call: TRBV9
j_call: TRBJ2-2
cdr3_aa: CASSAGTGGTGELFF
cdr3_nt: TGTGCCAGCAGCGCCGGGACAGGGGGCACCGGGGAGCTGTTTTTT

d_call: NA
clone_size: NA
cdr3_length: 13
v_call: TRBV5-4
j_call: TRBJ1-2
cdr3_aa: CASSSRNNYGYTF
cdr3_nt: TGTGCCAGCAGCTCCAGAAATAACTATGGCTACACCTTC

d_call: TRBD1
clone_size: NA
cdr3_length: 13
v_call: TRBV2
j_call: TRBJ1-2
cdr3_aa: CASSGQGSYGYTF
cdr3_nt: TGTGCCAGCAGTGGACAGGGTTCCTATGGCTACACCTTC

d_call: NA
clone_size: NA
cdr3_length: 15
v_call: TRBV24-1
j_call: TRBJ2-7
cdr3_aa: CATSDPGDPSYEQYF
cdr3_nt: TGTGCCACCAGTGACCCAGGGGACCCCTCCTACGAGCAGTACTTC

d_call: TRBD2
clone_size: NA
cdr3_length: 17
v_call: TRBV5-4
j_call: TRBJ2-5
cdr3_aa: CASSPGTSGGAGETQYF
cdr3_nt: TGTGCCAGCAGCCCCGGAACCAGCGGGGGGGCGGGTGAGACCCAGTACTTC

d_call: TRBD1
clone_size: NA
cdr3_length: 14
v_call: TRBV2
j_call: TRBJ1-1
cdr3_aa: CASRTGSRDTEAFF
cdr3_nt: TGTGCCAGCAGGACAGGGTCTCGGGACACTGAAGCTTTCTTT

d_call: NA
clone_size: NA
cdr3_length: 14
v_call: TRBV6-5
j_call: TRBJ1-2
cdr3_aa: CASSPVARAPGYTF
cdr3_nt: TGTGCCAGCAGTCCGGTTGCCAGGGCCCCGGGCTACACCTTC

d_call: NA
clone_size: NA
cdr3_length: 14
v_call: TRBV2
j_call: TRBJ1-4
cdr3_aa: CASSEGRGNEKLFF
cdr3_nt: TGTGCCAGCAGTGAGGGGAGGGGTAATGAAAAACTGTTTTTT

d_call: NA
clone_size: few
cdr3_length: 12
v_call: TRBV2
j_call: TRBJ2-1
cdr3_aa: CASSRKGNEQFF
cdr3_nt: TGTGCCAGCAGTCGGAAGGGGAATGAGCAGTTCTTC

d_call: NA
clone_size: NA
cdr3_length: 14
v_call: TRBV5-1
j_call: TRBJ1-2
cdr3_aa: CASSLEGQNYGYTF
cdr3_nt: TGCGCCAGCAGCTTGGAGGGACAAAACTATGGCTACACCTTC

d_call: TRBD2
clone_size: few
cdr3_length: 14
v_call: TRBV5-1
j_call: TRBJ2-3
cdr3_aa: CASSFRTREDTQYF
cdr3_nt: TGCGCCAGCAGCTTCCGGACTAGGGAGGATACGCAGTATTTT

d_call: NA
clone_size: NA
cdr3_length: 14
v_call: TRBV5-1
j_call: TRBJ1-1
cdr3_aa: CASREGTGNTEAFF
cdr3_nt: TGCGCCAGCAGGGAAGGCACAGGGAACACTGAAGCTTTCTTT

d_call: TRBD1
clone_size: NA
cdr3_length: 15
v_call: TRBV18
j_call: TRBJ1-6
cdr3_aa: CASSREWDSNSPLHF
cdr3_nt: TGTGCCAGCTCACGAGAATGGGACAGTAATTCACCCCTCCACTTT

d_call: NA
clone_size: NA
cdr3_length: 12
v_call: TRBV18
j_call: TRBJ1-2
cdr3_aa: CASSPNRAGYTF
cdr3_nt: TGTGCCAGCTCACCAAACAGGGCTGGCTACACCTTC

d_call: NA
clone_size: NA
cdr3_length: 12
v_call: TRBV2
j_call: TRBJ1-5
cdr3_aa: CASSEQLQPQHF
cdr3_nt: TGTGCCAGCAGCGAGCAATTACAGCCCCAGCATTTT

d_call: TRBD2
clone_size: NA
cdr3_length: 15
v_call: TRBV6-5
j_call: TRBJ2-3
cdr3_aa: CASSKSGGPGDTQYF
cdr3_nt: TGTGCCAGCAGTAAATCGGGGGGGCCAGGGGATACGCAGTATTTT

d_call: NA
clone_size: NA
cdr3_length: 14
v_call: TRBV28
j_call: TRBJ1-3
cdr3_aa: CASSFQASGNTIYF
cdr3_nt: TGTGCCAGCAGTTTCCAGGCCTCTGGAAACACCATATATTTT

d_call: TRBD1
clone_size: NA
cdr3_length: 14
v_call: TRBV28
j_call: TRBJ1-2
cdr3_aa: CASSLGQVNYGYTF
cdr3_nt: TGTGCCAGCAGTTTGGGACAGGTTAACTATGGCTACACCTTC

d_call: NA
clone_size: NA
cdr3_length: 12
v_call: TRBV10-1
j_call: TRBJ1-6
cdr3_aa: CASSDLRRPLHF
cdr3_nt: TGCGCCAGCAGTGATCTTAGGAGACCCCTCCACTTT

d_call: TRBD1
clone_size: NA
cdr3_length: 11
v_call: TRBV29-1
j_call: TRBJ1-2
cdr3_aa: CSVRQGAGYTF
cdr3_nt: TGCAGCGTCAGACAGGGGGCTGGCTACACCTTC

d_call: TRBD1
clone_size: NA
cdr3_length: 12
v_call: TRBV12-3/TRBV12-4
j_call: TRBJ1-2
cdr3_aa: CATSGGDYGYTF
cdr3_nt: TGTGCCACCTCAGGGGGCGACTATGGCTACACCTTC

d_call: NA
clone_size: NA
cdr3_length: 12
v_call: TRBV19
j_call: TRBJ1-2
cdr3_aa: CASSVSSGGYTF
cdr3_nt: TGTGCCAGTAGTGTCAGCTCGGGTGGCTACACCTTC

d_call: NA
clone_size: NA
cdr3_length: 16
v_call: TRBV18
j_call: TRBJ1-6
cdr3_aa: CASSPPGNTYNSPLHF
cdr3_nt: TGTGCCAGCTCACCGCCAGGAAATACCTATAATTCACCCCTCCACTTT

d_call: TRBD1
clone_size: once
cdr3_length: 15
v_call: TRBV18
j_call: TRBJ2-1
cdr3_aa: CASSPQGQGINEQFF
cdr3_nt: TGTGCCAGCTCACCTCAAGGACAGGGAATCAATGAGCAGTTCTTC

d_call: TRBD1
clone_size: once
cdr3_length: 15
v_call: TRBV28
j_call: TRBJ1-3
cdr3_aa: CASRAGTGAGNTIYF
cdr3_nt: TGTGCCAGCAGAGCCGGGACAGGGGCTGGAAACACCATATATTTT